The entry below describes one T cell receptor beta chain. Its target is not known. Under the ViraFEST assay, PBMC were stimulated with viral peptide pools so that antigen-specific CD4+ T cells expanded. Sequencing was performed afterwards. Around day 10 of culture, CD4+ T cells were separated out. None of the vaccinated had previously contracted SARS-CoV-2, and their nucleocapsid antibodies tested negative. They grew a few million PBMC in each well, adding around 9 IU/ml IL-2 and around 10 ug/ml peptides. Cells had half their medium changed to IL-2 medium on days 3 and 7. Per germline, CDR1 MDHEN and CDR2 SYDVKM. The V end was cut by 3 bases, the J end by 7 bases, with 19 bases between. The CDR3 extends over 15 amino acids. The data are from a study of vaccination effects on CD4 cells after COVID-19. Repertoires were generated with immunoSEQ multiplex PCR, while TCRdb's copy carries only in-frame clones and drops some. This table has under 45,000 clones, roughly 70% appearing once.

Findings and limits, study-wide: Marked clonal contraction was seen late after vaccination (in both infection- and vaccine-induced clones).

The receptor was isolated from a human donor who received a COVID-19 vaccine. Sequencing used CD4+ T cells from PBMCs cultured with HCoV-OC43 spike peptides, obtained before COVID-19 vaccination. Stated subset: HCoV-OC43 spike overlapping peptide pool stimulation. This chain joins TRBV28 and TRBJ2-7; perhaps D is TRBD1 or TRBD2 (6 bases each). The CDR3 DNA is TGTGCCAGCAGTTTGGAGGGGGGCGGATTGGGGGAGCAGTACTTC. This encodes CASSLEGGGLGEQYF.